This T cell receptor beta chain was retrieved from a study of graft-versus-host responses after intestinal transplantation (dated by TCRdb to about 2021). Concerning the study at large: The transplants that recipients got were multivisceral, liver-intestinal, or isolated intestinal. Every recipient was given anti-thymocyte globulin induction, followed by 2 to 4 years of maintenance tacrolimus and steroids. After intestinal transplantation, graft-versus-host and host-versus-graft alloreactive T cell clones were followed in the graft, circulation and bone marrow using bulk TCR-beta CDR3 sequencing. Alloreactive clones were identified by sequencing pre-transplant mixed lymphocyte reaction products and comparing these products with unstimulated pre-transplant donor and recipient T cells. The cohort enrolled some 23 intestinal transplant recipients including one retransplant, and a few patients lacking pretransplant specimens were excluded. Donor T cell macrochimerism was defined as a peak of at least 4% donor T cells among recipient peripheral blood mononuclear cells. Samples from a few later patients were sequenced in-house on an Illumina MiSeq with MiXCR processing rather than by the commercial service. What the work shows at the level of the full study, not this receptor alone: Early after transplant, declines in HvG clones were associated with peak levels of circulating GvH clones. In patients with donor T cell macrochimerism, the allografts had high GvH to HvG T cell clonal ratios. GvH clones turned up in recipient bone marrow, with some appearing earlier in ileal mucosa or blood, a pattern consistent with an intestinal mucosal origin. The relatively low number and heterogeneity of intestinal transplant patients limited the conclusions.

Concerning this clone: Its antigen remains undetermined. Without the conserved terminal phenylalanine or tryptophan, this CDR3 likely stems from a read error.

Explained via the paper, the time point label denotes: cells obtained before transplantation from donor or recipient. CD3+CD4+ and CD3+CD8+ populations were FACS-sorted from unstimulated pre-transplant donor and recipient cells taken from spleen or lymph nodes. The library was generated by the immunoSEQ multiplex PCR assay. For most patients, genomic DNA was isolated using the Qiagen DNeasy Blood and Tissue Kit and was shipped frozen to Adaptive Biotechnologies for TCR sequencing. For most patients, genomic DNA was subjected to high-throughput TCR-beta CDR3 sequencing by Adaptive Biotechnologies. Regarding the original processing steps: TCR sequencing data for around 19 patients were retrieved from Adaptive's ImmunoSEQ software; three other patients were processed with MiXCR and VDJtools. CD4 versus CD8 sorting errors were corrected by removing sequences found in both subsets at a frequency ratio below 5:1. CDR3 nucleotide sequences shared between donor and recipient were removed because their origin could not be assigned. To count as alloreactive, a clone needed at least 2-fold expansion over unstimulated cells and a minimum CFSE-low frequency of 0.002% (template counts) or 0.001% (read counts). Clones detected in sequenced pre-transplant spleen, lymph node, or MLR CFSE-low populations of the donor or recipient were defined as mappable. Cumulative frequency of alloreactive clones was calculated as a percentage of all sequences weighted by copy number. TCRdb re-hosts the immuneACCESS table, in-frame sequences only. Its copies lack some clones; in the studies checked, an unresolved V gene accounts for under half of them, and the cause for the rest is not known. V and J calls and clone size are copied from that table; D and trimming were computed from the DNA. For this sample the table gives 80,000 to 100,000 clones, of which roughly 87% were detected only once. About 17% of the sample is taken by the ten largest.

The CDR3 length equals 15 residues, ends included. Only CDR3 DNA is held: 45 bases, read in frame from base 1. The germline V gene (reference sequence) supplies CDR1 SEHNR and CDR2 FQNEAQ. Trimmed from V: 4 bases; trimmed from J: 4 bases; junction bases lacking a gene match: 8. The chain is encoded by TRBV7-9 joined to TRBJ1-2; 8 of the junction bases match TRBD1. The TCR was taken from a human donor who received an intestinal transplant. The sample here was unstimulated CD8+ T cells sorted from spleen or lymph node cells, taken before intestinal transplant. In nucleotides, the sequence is TGTGCCAGCAGCTCCCGCGGACAGGGTTTCTATGGCTACACCCTC. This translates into CASSSRGQGFYGYTL.